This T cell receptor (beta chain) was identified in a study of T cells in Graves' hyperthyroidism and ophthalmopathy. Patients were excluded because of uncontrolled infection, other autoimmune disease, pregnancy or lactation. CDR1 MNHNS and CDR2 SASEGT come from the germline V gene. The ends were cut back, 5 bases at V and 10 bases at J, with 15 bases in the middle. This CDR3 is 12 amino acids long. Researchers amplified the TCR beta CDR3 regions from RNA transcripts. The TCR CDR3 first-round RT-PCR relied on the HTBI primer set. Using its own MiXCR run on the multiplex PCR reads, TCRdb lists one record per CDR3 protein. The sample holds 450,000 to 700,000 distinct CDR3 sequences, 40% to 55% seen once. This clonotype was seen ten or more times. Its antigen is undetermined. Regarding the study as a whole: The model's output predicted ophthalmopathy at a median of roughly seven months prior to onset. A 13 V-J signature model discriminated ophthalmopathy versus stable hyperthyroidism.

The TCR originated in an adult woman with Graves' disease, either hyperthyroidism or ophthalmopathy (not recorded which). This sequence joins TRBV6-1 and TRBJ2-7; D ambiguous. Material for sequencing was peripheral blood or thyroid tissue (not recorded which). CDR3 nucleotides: TGTGCCAGCAGTCAAACCATCCGAGAACAGTACTTC. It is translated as CASSQTIREQYF.